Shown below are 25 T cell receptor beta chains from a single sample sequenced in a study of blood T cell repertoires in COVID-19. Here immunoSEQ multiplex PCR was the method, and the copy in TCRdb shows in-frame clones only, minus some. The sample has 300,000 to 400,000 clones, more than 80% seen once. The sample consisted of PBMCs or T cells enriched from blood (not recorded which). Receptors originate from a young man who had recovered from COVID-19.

Here the CDR3 reads CASSTHRDRGIDTQYF. Here the CDR3 DNA reads TGTGCCAGTAGTACCCACCGGGACAGGGGTATAGATACGCAGTATTTT. The V call is TRBV19, the J call TRBJ2-3; 10 positions agree with TRBD1. CDR3 length: 16 residues. From germline, CDR1 is LNHDA and CDR2 SQIVND (reference sequence). The trim removed 4 bases at V and 5 bases at J, leaving 9 bases unmatched.

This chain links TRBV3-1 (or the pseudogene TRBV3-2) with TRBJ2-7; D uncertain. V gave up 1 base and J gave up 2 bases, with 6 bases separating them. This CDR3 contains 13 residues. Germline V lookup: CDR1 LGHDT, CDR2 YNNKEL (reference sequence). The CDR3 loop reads CASSQGGTYEQYF. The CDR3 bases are TGTGCCAGCAGCCAAGGCGGCACCTACGAGCAGTACTTC.

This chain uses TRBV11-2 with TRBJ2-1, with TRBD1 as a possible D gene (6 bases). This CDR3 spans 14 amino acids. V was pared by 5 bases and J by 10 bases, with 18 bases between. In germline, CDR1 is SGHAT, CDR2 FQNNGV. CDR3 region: CASSIPGITGEQFF. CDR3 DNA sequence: TGTGCCAGCAGCATCCCGGGAATCACAGGGGAGCAGTTCTTC.

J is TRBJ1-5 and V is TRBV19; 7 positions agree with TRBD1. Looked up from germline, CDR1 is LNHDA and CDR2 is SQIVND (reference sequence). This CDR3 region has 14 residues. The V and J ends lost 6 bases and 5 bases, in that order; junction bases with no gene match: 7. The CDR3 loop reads CASRFQGEYQPQHF. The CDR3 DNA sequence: TGTGCCAGTAGGTTTCAGGGGGAGTATCAGCCCCAGCATTTT. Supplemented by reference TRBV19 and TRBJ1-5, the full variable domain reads DGGITQSPKYLFRKEGQNVTLSCEQNLNHDAMYWYRQDPGQGLRLIYYSQIVNDFQKGDIAEGYSVSREKKESFPLTVTSAQKNPTAFYLCASRFQGEYQPQHFGDGTRLSIL.

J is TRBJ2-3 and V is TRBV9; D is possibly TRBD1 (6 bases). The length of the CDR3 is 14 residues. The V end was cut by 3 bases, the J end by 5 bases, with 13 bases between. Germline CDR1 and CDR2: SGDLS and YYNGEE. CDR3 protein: CASSGDRDIDTQYF. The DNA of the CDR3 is TGTGCCAGCAGCGGAGATAGGGACATAGATACGCAGTATTTT.

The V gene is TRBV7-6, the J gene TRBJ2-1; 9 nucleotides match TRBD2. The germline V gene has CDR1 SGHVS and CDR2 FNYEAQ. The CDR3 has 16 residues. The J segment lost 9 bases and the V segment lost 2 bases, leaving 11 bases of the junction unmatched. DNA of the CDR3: TGTGCCAGCAGCTTAAACGCTTTAGCGGGAGATCTTGAGCAGTTCTTC. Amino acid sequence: CASSLNALAGDLEQFF.

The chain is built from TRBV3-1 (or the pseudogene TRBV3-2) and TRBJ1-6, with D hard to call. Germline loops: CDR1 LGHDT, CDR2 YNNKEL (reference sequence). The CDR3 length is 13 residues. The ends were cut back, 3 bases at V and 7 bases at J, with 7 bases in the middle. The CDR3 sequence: CASSQLKNSPLHF. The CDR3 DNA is TGTGCCAGCAGCCAGTTAAAAAATTCACCCCTCCACTTT.

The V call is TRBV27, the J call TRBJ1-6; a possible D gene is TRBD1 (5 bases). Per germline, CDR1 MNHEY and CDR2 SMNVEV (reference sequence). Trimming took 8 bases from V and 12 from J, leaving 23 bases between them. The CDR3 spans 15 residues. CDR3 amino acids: CASAPDSFSRVPLHF. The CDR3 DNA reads TGTGCCAGCGCCCCCGACAGTTTTTCGAGAGTACCCCTCCACTTT.

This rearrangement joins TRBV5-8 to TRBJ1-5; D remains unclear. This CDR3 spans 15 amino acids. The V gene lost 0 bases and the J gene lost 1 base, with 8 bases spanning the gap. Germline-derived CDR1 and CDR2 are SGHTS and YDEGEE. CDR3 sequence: CASSLVRGSNQPQHF. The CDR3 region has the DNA TGTGCCAGCAGCTTGGTCCGGGGAAGCAATCAGCCCCAGCATTTT.

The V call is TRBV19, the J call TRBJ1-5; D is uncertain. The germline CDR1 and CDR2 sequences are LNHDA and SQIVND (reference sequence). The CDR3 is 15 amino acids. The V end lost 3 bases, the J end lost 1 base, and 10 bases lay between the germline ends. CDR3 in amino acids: CASSIGRQSNQPQHF. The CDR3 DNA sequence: TGTGCCAGTAGTATCGGCAGGCAGAGCAATCAGCCCCAGCATTTT.

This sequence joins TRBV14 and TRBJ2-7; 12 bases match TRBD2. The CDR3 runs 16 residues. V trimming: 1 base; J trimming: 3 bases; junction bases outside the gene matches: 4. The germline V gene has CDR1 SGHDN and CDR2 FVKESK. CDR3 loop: CASSQASGRAFYEQYF. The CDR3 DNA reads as TGTGCCAGCAGCCAAGCTAGCGGGAGGGCCTTCTACGAGCAGTACTTC.

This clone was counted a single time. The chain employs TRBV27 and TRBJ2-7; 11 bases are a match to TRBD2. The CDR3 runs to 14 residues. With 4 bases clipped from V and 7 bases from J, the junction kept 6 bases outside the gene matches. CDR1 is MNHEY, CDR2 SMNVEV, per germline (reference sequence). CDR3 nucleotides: TGTGCCAGCAGTTCGATGGGACTAGCGGATGAGCAGTACTTC. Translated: CASSSMGLADEQYF.

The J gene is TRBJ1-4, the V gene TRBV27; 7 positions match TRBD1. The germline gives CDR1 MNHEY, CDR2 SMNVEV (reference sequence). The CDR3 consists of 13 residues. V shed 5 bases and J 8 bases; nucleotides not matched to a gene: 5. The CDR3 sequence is CASSKTGQEKLFF. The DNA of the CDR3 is TGTGCCAGCAGTAAGACAGGGCAAGAAAAACTGTTTTTT.

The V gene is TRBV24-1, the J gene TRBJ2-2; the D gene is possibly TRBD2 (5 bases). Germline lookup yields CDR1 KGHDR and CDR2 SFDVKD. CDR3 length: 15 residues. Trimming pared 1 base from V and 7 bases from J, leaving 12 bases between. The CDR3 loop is CATSDFREFGGELFF. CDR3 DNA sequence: TGTGCCACCAGTGATTTTAGGGAGTTCGGCGGGGAGCTGTTTTTT.

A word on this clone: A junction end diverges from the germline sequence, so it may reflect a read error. CDR3 in DNA: TGTGCCAGCAGCCTAGCGGGGAGTATTGACATTCAGTACTTC. Translated: CASSLAGSIDIQYF. This chain joins TRBV7-2 and TRBJ2-4, with 9 positions matching TRBD2. Germline assignment: CDR1 SGHTA and CDR2 FQGNSA. The CDR3 length is 14 residues.

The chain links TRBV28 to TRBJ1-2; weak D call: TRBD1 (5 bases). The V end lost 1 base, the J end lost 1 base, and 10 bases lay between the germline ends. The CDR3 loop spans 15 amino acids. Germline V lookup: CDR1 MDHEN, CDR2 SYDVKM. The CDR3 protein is CASSLLGGDNYGYTF. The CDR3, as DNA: TGTGCCAGCAGTTTATTGGGGGGGGATAACTATGGCTACACCTTC.

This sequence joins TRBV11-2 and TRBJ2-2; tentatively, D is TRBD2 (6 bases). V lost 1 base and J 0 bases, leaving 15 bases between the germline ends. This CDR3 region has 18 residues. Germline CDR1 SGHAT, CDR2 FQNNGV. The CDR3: CASSLGRGGRTNTGELFF. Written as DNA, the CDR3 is TGTGCCAGCAGCTTAGGACGTGGGGGGAGGACGAACACCGGGGAGCTGTTTTTT.

The CDR3 here is CASSSKARTSGGEYEQYF. The DNA of the CDR3 is TGTGCCAGCAGCTCGAAGGCCCGCACTAGCGGGGGGGAATACGAGCAGTACTTC. V is TRBV5-8 and J is TRBJ2-7; TRBD2 agrees at 13 bases. Germline V gene sequence: CDR1 SGHTS, CDR2 YDEGEE. V was pared by 3 bases and J by 4 bases, with 13 bases of the junction left unmatched. CDR3 length: 18 residues.

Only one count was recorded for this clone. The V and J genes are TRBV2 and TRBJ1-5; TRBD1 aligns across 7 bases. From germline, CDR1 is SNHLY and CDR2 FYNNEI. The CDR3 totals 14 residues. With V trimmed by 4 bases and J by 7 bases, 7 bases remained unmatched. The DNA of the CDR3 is TGTGCCAGCAGTGTAGAGGGGGCAAGGCAGCCCCAGCATTTT. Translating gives CASSVEGARQPQHF.

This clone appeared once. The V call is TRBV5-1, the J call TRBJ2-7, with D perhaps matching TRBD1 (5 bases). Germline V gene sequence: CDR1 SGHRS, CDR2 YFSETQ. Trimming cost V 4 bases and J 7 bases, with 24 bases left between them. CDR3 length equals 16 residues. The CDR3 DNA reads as TGCGCCAGCAGCAAAGTGGAGAATCAGGGTCTGGGGGAGCAGTACTTC. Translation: CASSKVENQGLGEQYF.

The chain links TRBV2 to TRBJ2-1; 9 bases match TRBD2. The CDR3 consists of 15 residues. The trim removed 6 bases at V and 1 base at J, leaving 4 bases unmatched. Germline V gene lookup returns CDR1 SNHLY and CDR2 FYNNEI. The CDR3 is CASRLRGGSYNEQFF. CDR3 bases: TGTGCCAGCAGGTTGCGGGGGGGTTCCTACAATGAGCAGTTCTTC.

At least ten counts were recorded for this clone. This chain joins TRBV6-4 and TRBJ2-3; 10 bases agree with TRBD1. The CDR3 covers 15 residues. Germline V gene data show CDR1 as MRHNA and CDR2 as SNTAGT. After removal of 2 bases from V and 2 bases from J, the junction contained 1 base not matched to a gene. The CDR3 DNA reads TGTGCCAGCAGTGACGGGACAGGGGCCACAGATACGCAGTATTTT. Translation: CASSDGTGATDTQYF.

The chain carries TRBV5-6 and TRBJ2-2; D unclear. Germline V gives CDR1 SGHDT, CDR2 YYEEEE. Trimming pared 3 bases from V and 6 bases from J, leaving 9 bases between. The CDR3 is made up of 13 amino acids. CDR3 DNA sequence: TGTGCCAGCAGCTCCGGGTGGGCCGGGGAGCTGTTTTTT. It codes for CASSSGWAGELFF.

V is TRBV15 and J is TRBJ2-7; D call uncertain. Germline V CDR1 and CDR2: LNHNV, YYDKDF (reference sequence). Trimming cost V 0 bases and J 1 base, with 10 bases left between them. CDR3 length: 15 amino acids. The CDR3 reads CATSRDGPESYEQYF. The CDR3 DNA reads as TGTGCCACCAGCAGAGATGGGCCAGAGTCCTACGAGCAGTACTTC.

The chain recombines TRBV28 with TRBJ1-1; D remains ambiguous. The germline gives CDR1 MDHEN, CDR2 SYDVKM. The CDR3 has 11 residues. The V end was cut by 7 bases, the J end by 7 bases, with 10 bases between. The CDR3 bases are TGTGCCAGCAACACCCGTCTTGAAGCTTTCTTT. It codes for CASNTRLEAFF.